This T cell receptor (beta chain) originates from a study of T cell responses to AZD1222 COVID-19 vaccine (dated by TCRdb to about 2021). Looking at the study overall: TCR sequencing covered about 230 trial participants: around 210 given two doses of AZD1222 and 26 given two doses of MenACWY control vaccine. Trial participants were enrolled into age subgroups of 18-55, 56-69 and 70-plus years, which contained around 140, 26 and 57 TCR-sequenced participants, respectively. Overall study results and their limits: Participants were mostly white British, with more females than males. The authors suggested clonal diversity may have been underestimated. CD4 TCRs associated with the vaccine covered the entire spike protein, and the dominant responses were in regions 160-218 and 743-854. Because no samples from the day 14 peak response were available, repertoires could be characterized only after the peak T cell response. Reportedly, close to half of the unique spike-specific TCRs recognized epitopes lying outside the regions that are mutated in the B.1.351 and B.1.1.7 variants. The 56-69-year group was small, and its depth increase did not reach significance, likely because of low power. After two AZD1222 doses, both the breadth and the depth of spike-specific TCRs were significantly higher than at day 0 and than in MenACWY recipients. Conclusions about previously exposed vaccinees are limited, since just five or six AZD1222 recipients were seropositive for SARS-CoV-2 at baseline.

Including cysteine and phenylalanine, the CDR3 has 13 amino acids. The only DNA kept is the CDR3, 39 bases in frame from the first base. CDR1 and CDR2, looked up from the germline V gene (reference sequence), are SEHNR and FQNEAQ. V gives up 8 bases and J gives up 0 bases, and the segment between their germline ends measures 7 bases. What this sample's time point label stands for: baseline before first vaccination. The treatment or condition label of this sample denotes: meningococcal conjugate vaccine given as trial control. Vaccinee samples came from UK trials COV001 and COV002, including a single-blind randomized controlled phase 2/3 trial of AZD1222 (ChAdOx1 nCoV-19) in healthy adults. For TCRbeta chain sequencing, PBMC samples were collected from trial participants at day 0 and at day 28 after the second dose. The CDR3 regions of human TCRbeta chains were analyzed by immunosequencing. Per the original workflow: TCRs in the repertoires were compared against a reference library of SARS-CoV-2-specific TCRs that had been generated with the MIRA antigen-specificity platform. Breadth meant the fraction of unique TCRs that were SARS-CoV-2-associated, whereas depth meant the fraction of total T cells that were SARS-CoV-2-associated. Using the MIRA data, each spike-specific TCR was assigned both to the spike region to which the TCR was reactive and to a CD4 or CD8 class. Log10-transformed breadth and depth values were compared by one-way ANOVA with Sidak's multiple comparisons tests. The immuneACCESS repertoire file appears here via TCRdb, limited to in-frame rearrangements. These files lack a portion of the clones; in checked studies, under half of the deficit traces to unresolved V genes, and the cause of the others is not known. V and J calls and clone size are given by that table; D and trimming were obtained from the DNA. Recorded for this sample are some 120,000 clones; 90% of them occurred a single time. Nearly 4.5% of the sample lies in the top ten.

The table lists this clone with a few counts. No cognate antigen has been identified for it. Base-call qualities are not available, and no considerably larger clone is one nucleotide away. Sequenced material: peripheral blood, taken on day 0 of MenACWY control vaccination. This clonotype was obtained from an adult in good health. The chain uses TRBV7-9 and TRBJ2-2; the D gene is not confidently resolved. The CDR3 amino acid sequence is: CASEHSNTGELFF. The base sequence is TGTGCCAGCGAGCACTCGAACACCGGGGAGCTGTTTTTT. The entire variable domain, with the stretches around the CDR3 drawn from the reference TRBV7-9 and TRBJ2-2 proteins, is DTGVSQNPRHKITKRGQNVTFRCDPISEHNRLYWYRQTLGQGPEFLTYFQNEAQLEKSRLLSDRFSAERPKGSFSTLEIQRTEQGDSAMYLCASEHSNTGELFFGEGSRLTVL.